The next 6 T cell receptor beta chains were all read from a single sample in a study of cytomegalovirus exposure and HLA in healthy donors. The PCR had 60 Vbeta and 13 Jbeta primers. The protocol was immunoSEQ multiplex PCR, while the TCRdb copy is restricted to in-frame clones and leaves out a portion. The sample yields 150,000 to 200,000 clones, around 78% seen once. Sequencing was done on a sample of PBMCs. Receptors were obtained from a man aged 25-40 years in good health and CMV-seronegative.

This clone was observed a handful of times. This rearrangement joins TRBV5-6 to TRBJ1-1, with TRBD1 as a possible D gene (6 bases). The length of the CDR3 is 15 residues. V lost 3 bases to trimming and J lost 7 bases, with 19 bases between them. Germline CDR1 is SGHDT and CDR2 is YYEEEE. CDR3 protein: CASSSNLRPGHEAFF. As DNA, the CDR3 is TGTGCCAGCAGCTCGAACCTTCGTCCGGGACATGAAGCTTTCTTT. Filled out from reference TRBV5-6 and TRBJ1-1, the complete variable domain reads DAGVTQSPTHLIKTRGQQVTLRCSPKSGHDTVSWYQQALGQGPQFIFQYYEEEERQRGNFPDRFSGHQFPNYSSELNVNALLLGDSALYLCASSSNLRPGHEAFFGQGTRLTVV.

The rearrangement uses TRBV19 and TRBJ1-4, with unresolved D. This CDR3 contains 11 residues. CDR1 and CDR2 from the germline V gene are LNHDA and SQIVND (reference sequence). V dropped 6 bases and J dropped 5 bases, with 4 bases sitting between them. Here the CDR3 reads CASRSNEKLFF. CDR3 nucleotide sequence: TGTGCCAGTAGGAGCAATGAAAAACTGTTTTTT.

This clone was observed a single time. CDR3 sequence (DNA): TGTGCCAGCAGCTTAGAAGGGGCAGATACGCAGTATTTT. Residues: CASSLEGADTQYF. The genes are TRBV7-2 and TRBJ2-3; weak D call: TRBD1 (5 bases). V was shortened by 1 base and J by 4 bases, with 6 bases between the two germline ends. From germline, CDR1 is SGHTA and CDR2 FQGNSA. This CDR3 comprises 13 residues.

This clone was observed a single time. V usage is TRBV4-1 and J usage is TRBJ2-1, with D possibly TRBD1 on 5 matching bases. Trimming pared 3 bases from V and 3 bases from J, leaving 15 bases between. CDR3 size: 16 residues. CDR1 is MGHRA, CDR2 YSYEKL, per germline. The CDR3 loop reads CASSQAGYTDYNEQFF. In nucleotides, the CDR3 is TGCGCCAGCAGCCAGGCAGGGTATACAGACTACAATGAGCAGTTCTTC.

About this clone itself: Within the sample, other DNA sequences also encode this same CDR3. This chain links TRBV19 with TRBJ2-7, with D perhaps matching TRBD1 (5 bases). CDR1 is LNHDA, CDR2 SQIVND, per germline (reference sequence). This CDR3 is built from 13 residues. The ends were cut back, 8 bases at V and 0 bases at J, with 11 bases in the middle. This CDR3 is CASALDNSYEQYF. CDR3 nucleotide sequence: TGTGCCAGTGCCCTGGACAACTCCTACGAGCAGTACTTC.

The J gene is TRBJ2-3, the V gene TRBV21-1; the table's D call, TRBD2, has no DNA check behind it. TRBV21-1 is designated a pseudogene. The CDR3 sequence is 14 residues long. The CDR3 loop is CASSKVREADTQYF. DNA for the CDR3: TGTGCCAGCAGCAAAGTACGGGAGGCAGATACGCAGTATTTT.